The next 8 T cell receptor beta chains were all read from a single sample in a study of CD8 T cells in Susac syndrome. Random hexamers were used to reverse transcribe about 0.5 to 1 ug of RNA. In TCRdb, the immunoSEQ multiplex PCR reads were re-called with MiXCR into one record per CDR3 protein. The sample carries 150,000 to 200,000 distinct CDR3 sequences, approximately 95% recorded once. Sequenced material: CD4+ T cells from PBMCs. The source of these receptors is a human donor with multiple sclerosis.

This clonotype was seen a few times. This chain connects TRBV2 to TRBJ2-3; D call uncertain. Trimming shortened V by 8 bases and J by 6 bases, and 9 bases separated the two germline ends. The CDR3 length is 11 residues. Germline-derived CDR1 and CDR2 are SNHLY and FYNNEI. For the CDR3, the DNA is TGTGCCAGCTCGGAGATGGATACGCAGTATTTT. Translating it yields CASSEMDTQYF.

The V call is TRBV29-1, the J call TRBJ2-1; TRBD2 agrees at 12 bases. CDR1 and CDR2 from the germline V gene are SQVTM and ANQGSEA. This CDR3 spans 15 amino acids. Trimming at V came to 6 bases and at J to 5 bases, leaving 8 bases not matched to a gene. Here the CDR3 reads CSVARLAGGDNEQFF. CDR3 in DNA: TGCAGCGTCGCTCGTCTAGCGGGGGGGGACAATGAGCAGTTCTTC.

The chain links TRBV5-6 to TRBJ2-1, with D perhaps TRBD2 (5 bases). This CDR3 spans 13 amino acids. V was pared by 1 base and J by 7 bases, with 9 bases between. Germline V gives CDR1 SGHDT, CDR2 YYEEEE. The CDR3 sequence: CASSLNRGNEQFF. The CDR3 coding sequence is TGTGCCAGCAGCTTGAATCGAGGGAATGAGCAGTTCTTC.

V usage is TRBV5-1 and J usage is TRBJ2-7, with D hard to call. The CDR3 sequence is 14 residues long. CDR1 SGHRS and CDR2 YFSETQ come from the germline V gene. The V end was cut by 7 bases, the J end by 7 bases, with 21 bases between. CDR3 bases: TGCGCCAGCCATCCCGGCACACCCGGTGGGGAGCAGTACTTC. This codes for CASHPGTPGGEQYF.

This CDR3 reads CASGRGTGHGGYTF. In DNA form, the CDR3 reads TGTGCCAGCGGACGGGGGACCGGCCACGGAGGCTACACCTTC. This rearrangement joins TRBV13 to TRBJ1-2; D might be TRBD1 (5 bases). Germline assignment: CDR1 PRHDT and CDR2 FYEKMQ (reference sequence). CDR3 length: 14 residues. V lost 8 bases to trimming and J lost 8 bases, with 21 bases between them. The full variable domain, with the rest looked up from reference TRBV13 and TRBJ1-2, is AAGVIQSPRHLIKEKRETATLKCYPIPRHDTVYWYQQGPGQDPQFLISFYEKMQSDKGSIPDRFSAQQFSDYHSELNMSSLELGDSALYFCASGRGTGHGGYTFGSGTRLTVV.

The CDR3 is CASSLESRWGLGNIQYF. For the CDR3, the DNA is TGTGCCAGCAGCTTAGAGTCAAGGTGGGGGCTGGGAAACATTCAGTACTTC. The J gene is TRBJ2-4, the V gene TRBV7-9; maybe TRBD1 (6 bases). The CDR3 is made up of 17 amino acids. Trimming removed 1 base from V and 6 bases from J, with 19 bases in between. Germline V lookup: CDR1 SEHNR, CDR2 FQNEAQ (reference sequence).

The chain couples TRBV25-1 to TRBJ1-6, with D perhaps TRBD1 (6 bases). V was clipped by 3 bases and J by 6 bases, with 18 bases between them. The germline CDR1 and CDR2 sequences are MGHDK and SYGVNS. This CDR3 region has 17 residues. The CDR3 protein is CASSDRDTGRFNSPLHF. The CDR3 DNA reads TGTGCCAGCAGTGACAGGGACACGGGACGGTTTAATTCACCCCTCCACTTT.

This sequence joins TRBV6-2 or TRBV6-3 and TRBJ2-1; D is perhaps TRBD1 (5 bases). The germline V gene has CDR1 MNHEY and CDR2 SVGEGT. V was shortened by 6 bases and J by 6 bases, with 24 bases between the two germline ends. The CDR3 sequence is 17 residues long. The CDR3 DNA reads TGTGCCAGCAGCCCCATCCCTAGGGCTGAGCAGGGCAATGAGCAGTTCTTC. Its protein product is CASSPIPRAEQGNEQFF.